One sample yielded the 26 T cell receptor beta chains listed below, sequenced in a study of cytomegalovirus exposure and HLA in healthy donors (dated by TCRdb to about 2017). Libraries came from the immunoSEQ multiplex PCR assay. For the multiplex PCR, a mixture combining 60 forward primers for TCR Vbeta segments and 13 reverse primers for TCR Jbeta segments was used. TCRdb took this table from immuneACCESS and kept in-frame rearrangements with V and J called. Such tables lack part of the clones; where checked against another copy, unresolved V genes explain under half of the gap, and the rest is unexplained. Present in this sample are about 190,000 clones, approximately 86% of which were seen just once. Under 1.2% of the sample comes from the top ten. The sequencing input was PBMCs. Source of these receptors: a boy younger than 10 in good health and CMV-seronegative.

As to this clone: One end of the junction is discordant with germline, which a read error may explain. V gene TRBV7-3 combines with J gene TRBJ2-1; 14 positions match TRBD2. This CDR3 comprises 16 residues. CDR1 is SGHTA and CDR2 is FQGTGA in the germline V gene. The CDR3 region has the DNA TGTTCCAGCAGCCCTACGGGACTAGCGGGAGTCAATGAGCAGTTCTTC. It encodes CSSSPTGLAGVNEQFF.

CDR3: CATSREISPPAEQFF. For the CDR3, the DNA is TGTGCCACCAGCAGAGAGATTAGTCCACCCGCTGAGCAGTTCTTC. The V gene is TRBV15, the J gene TRBJ2-1, with unresolved D. This CDR3 contains 15 residues. The V and J ends lost 0 bases and 9 bases respectively, with 15 bases between them. The germline gives CDR1 LNHNV, CDR2 YYDKDF (reference sequence).

This chain links TRBV28 with TRBJ2-7; 7 bases fit TRBD1. The CDR3 sequence is 15 residues long. Germline assignment: CDR1 MDHEN and CDR2 SYDVKM. Trimming cost V 5 bases and J 3 bases; bases outside gene matches: 10. CDR3 amino acids: CASSRSGQKYYEQYF. DNA for the CDR3: TGTGCCAGCAGTCGATCGGGACAGAAATACTACGAGCAGTACTTC.

The chain recombines TRBV5-4 with TRBJ2-5, with D unresolved. The end of the DNA aligns better with TRBJ2-7, so the J call may be wrong. Germline V gene data show CDR1 as SGHNT and CDR2 as YYREEE (reference sequence). The CDR3 has 13 amino acids. CDR3 in DNA: TGTGCCAGCAGCTTTGCGCAGGCTTACGAGCAGTACTTC. Its protein product is CASSFAQAYEQYF.

V usage is TRBV5-1 and J usage is TRBJ2-3; 10 positions agree with TRBD1. Trimming took 4 bases from V and 8 from J; bases not matched to a gene: 16. There are 17 residues in the CDR3. CDR1 is SGHRS and CDR2 is YFSETQ in the germline V gene. CDR3 amino acids: CASSGLWDRGQQGTQYF. The CDR3 DNA is TGCGCCAGCAGCGGTCTCTGGGACAGGGGACAACAGGGTACGCAGTATTTT.

This chain links TRBV13 with TRBJ1-3, with a weak D call TRBD1 (6 bases). From germline, CDR1 is PRHDT and CDR2 FYEKMQ (reference sequence). V dropped 2 bases and J dropped 4 bases, with 12 bases sitting between them. The CDR3 runs to 15 residues. CDR3 sequence (DNA): TGTGCCAGCAGCTTACAGGACAGATCAGGAAACACCATATATTTT. Its protein is CASSLQDRSGNTIYF. Supplemented by reference TRBV13 and TRBJ1-3, the full variable domain reads AAGVIQSPRHLIKEKRETATLKCYPIPRHDTVYWYQQGPGQDPQFLISFYEKMQSDKGSIPDRFSAQQFSDYHSELNMSSLELGDSALYFCASSLQDRSGNTIYFGEGSWLTVV.

The V gene is TRBV5-4, the J gene TRBJ2-3; 10 nucleotides match TRBD2. The CDR3 loop spans 15 amino acids. Germline assignment: CDR1 SGHNT and CDR2 YYREEE (reference sequence). Trimming removed 1 base from V and 3 bases from J; junction bases left unmatched: 2. CDR3 sequence reads: CASSLTSGITDTQYF. The CDR3 nucleotides are TGTGCCAGCAGCTTGACTAGCGGGATAACAGATACGCAGTATTTT.

About this clone: Relative to the germline gene, one junction end is altered; a read error may explain this. This chain links TRBV5-4 with TRBJ2-5; TRBD2 might be the D (5 bases). CDR1 and CDR2 (germline): SGHNT, YYREEE (reference sequence). This CDR3 contains 16 residues. CDR3 sequence reads: CASGFDSRGRQETQYF. CDR3 bases: TGTGCCAGCGGCTTCGACTCCCGGGGTCGCCAAGAGACCCAGTACTTC. The complete variable domain, with remaining parts taken from reference TRBV5-4 and TRBJ2-5, reads ETGVTQSPTHLIKTRGQQVTLRCSSQSGHNTVSWYQQALGQGPQFIFQYYREEENGRGNFPPRFSGLQFPNYSSELNVNALELDDSALYLCASGFDSRGRQETQYFGPGTRLLVL.

V and J are TRBV6-5 and TRBJ1-3; D is unclear. The CDR3 length is 16 residues. Germline V CDR1 and CDR2: MNHEY, SVGAGI. V gave up 0 bases and J gave up 0 bases, with 9 bases separating them. CDR3 amino acids: CASSYSWQTSGNTIYF. For the CDR3, the DNA is TGTGCCAGCAGTTACTCTTGGCAAACCTCTGGAAACACCATATATTTT.

This chain joins TRBV5-1 and TRBJ2-7, with D perhaps matching TRBD2 (6 bases). Trimming shortened V by 4 bases and J by 6 bases, and 14 bases separated the two germline ends. The CDR3 runs 13 residues. Per germline, CDR1 SGHRS and CDR2 YFSETQ. CDR3 nucleotides: TGCGCCAGCAGCCGCCAGGAGGGAGGCGAGCAGTACTTC. It codes for CASSRQEGGEQYF.

The rearrangement links TRBV5-1 to TRBJ2-3, with 10 bases matching TRBD2. CDR1 and CDR2 (germline): SGHRS, YFSETQ. The CDR3 consists of 17 residues. With V trimmed by 0 bases and J by 2 bases, 6 bases remained unmatched. The CDR3 sequence: CASSLETSGPSTDTQYF. DNA for the CDR3: TGCGCCAGCAGCTTGGAGACTAGCGGGCCTTCCACAGATACGCAGTATTTT.

J is TRBJ1-3 and V is TRBV28; a possible D gene is TRBD1 (5 bases). The V and J ends lost 6 bases and 4 bases respectively, with 16 bases between them. The germline V gene encodes CDR1 MDHEN and CDR2 SYDVKM. The CDR3 has 15 residues. Here the CDR3 DNA reads TGTGCCAGCAGGGGATTCCAGGGTCCCGGAAACACCATATATTTT. Its translation is CASRGFQGPGNTIYF.

This clone occurred a few times. Other DNA sequences in the sample encode the same CDR3. The rearrangement joins TRBV9 to TRBJ2-1, with TRBD2 as a possible D gene (6 bases). The CDR3 is 15 residues long. V lost 0 bases and J lost 0, with 7 bases in between. Germline CDR1 SGDLS, CDR2 YYNGEE. The CDR3 DNA is TGTGCCAGCAGCGTAGTCGGGGGCTCCTACAATGAGCAGTTCTTC. It yields the protein CASSVVGGSYNEQFF. The complete variable domain, with remaining parts taken from reference TRBV9 and TRBJ2-1, reads DSGVTQTPKHLITATGQRVTLRCSPRSGDLSVYWYQQSLDQGLQFLIQYYNGEERAKGNILERFSAQQFPDLHSELNLSSLELGDSALYFCASSVVGGSYNEQFFGPGTRLTVL.

The chain is built from TRBV27 and TRBJ1-1; unclear D gene. CDR3 length: 14 amino acids. CDR1 is MNHEY, CDR2 SMNVEV, per germline (reference sequence). Trimming stripped 8 bases from V and 1 base from J, with 14 bases between. CDR3 protein: CASSRRSRNTEAFF. In DNA form, the CDR3 reads TGTGCCAGCTCCCGGAGGTCTAGGAACACTGAAGCTTTCTTT.

This clone was seen a handful of times. The chain carries TRBV25-1 and TRBJ2-2; 9 nucleotides match TRBD2. V was pared by 5 bases and J by 7 bases, with 11 bases of the junction left unmatched. Germline-derived CDR1 and CDR2 are MGHDK and SYGVNS. The CDR3 length is 16 residues. CDR3 in DNA: TGTGCCAGCAGTTCACTAGGCGGGGGGGCCGGCGGGGAGCTGTTTTTT. Protein product: CASSSLGGGAGGELFF.

The chain combines TRBV4-1 with TRBJ1-1, with no clear D. This CDR3 has 15 amino acids. V dropped 6 bases and J dropped 1 base, with 15 bases sitting between them. The germline V gene has CDR1 MGHRA and CDR2 YSYEKL. The CDR3 reads CASRLYGLANTEAFF. The DNA for the CDR3 is TGCGCCAGCAGATTGTACGGGTTAGCGAACACTGAAGCTTTCTTT.

J is TRBJ2-4 and V is TRBV28; TRBD1 matches 7 bases. In germline, CDR1 is MDHEN, CDR2 SYDVKM. Trimming took 6 bases from V and 8 from J; bases not matched to a gene: 16. The CDR3 length is 16 residues. This chain's CDR3 is CASSPGTAQTKDIQYF. CDR3 nucleotides: TGTGCCAGCAGCCCAGGGACAGCCCAAACAAAAGACATTCAGTACTTC.

This sequence joins TRBV30 and TRBJ1-1, with 8 bases identical to TRBD1. V gave up 1 base and J gave up 7 bases; unmatched junction bases: 8. CDR3 length: 14 residues. Germline V lookup: CDR1 GTSNPN, CDR2 SVGIG (reference sequence). The CDR3 DNA reads as TGTGCCTGGAGTGCTCCGGGACAGGTGAGTGAAGCTTTCTTT. Amino acids: CAWSAPGQVSEAFF.

The chain joins TRBV10-3 to TRBJ2-1; 8 nucleotides match TRBD1. The J segment lost 5 bases and the V segment lost 7 bases, leaving 4 bases of the junction unmatched. CDR1 ENHRY and CDR2 SYGVKD come from the germline V gene. The CDR3 is made up of 13 amino acids. In nucleotides, the CDR3 is TGTGCCATCAAACCGGACAGGGACAATGAGCAGTTCTTC. Protein: CAIKPDRDNEQFF.

The chain employs TRBV7-8 and TRBJ1-2; TRBD1 aligns across 10 bases. CDR3 length: 14 amino acids. Per the germline V gene, CDR1 is SGHVS and CDR2 is FQNEAQ. Trimming cost V 5 bases and J 5 bases; bases outside gene matches: 5. In nucleotides, the CDR3 is TGTGCCAGCAGCCCCCGGGACAGGGGATATGGCTACACCTTC. Its protein is CASSPRDRGYGYTF.

The CDR3 reads CASSYFEGANTGELFF. The CDR3 bases are TGTGCCAGCAGTTACTTCGAGGGGGCGAACACCGGGGAGCTGTTTTTT. The rearrangement links TRBV6-6 to TRBJ2-2; tentative D call: TRBD1 (6 bases). The CDR3 length is 16 residues. The V end was cut by 1 base, the J end by 0 bases, with 9 bases between. Germline V gene sequence: CDR1 MNHNY, CDR2 SVGAGI (reference sequence).

The chain recombines TRBV19 with TRBJ1-3; D unresolved. This CDR3 is 14 amino acids long. The V gene's germline CDR1 is LNHDA and CDR2 SQIVND (reference sequence). The V end was cut by 8 bases, the J end by 6 bases, with 17 bases between. The CDR3: CASQSRGIENTIYF. CDR3 bases: TGTGCCAGTCAAAGTCGGGGAATCGAAAACACCATATATTTT. The variable domain in full, with the rest retrieved from reference TRBV19 and TRBJ1-3, is DGGITQSPKYLFRKEGQNVTLSCEQNLNHDAMYWYRQDPGQGLRLIYYSQIVNDFQKGDIAEGYSVSREKKESFPLTVTSAQKNPTAFYLCASQSRGIENTIYFGEGSWLTVV.

The rearrangement joins TRBV5-1 to TRBJ2-7, with 7 bases matching TRBD1. CDR1 is SGHRS and CDR2 is YFSETQ in the germline V gene. V shed 2 bases, J shed 0 bases, and the junction held 8 bases outside the gene matches. CDR3 length: 16 residues. The CDR3 coding sequence is TGCGCCAGCAGCTTCGTGACGGGACAGATCTCCTACGAGCAGTACTTC. Protein: CASSFVTGQISYEQYF.

V and J are TRBV5-1 and TRBJ2-1; 7 positions agree with TRBD1. J was trimmed by 0 bases and V by 1 base; bases with no gene match: 4. Germline-derived CDR1 and CDR2 are SGHRS and YFSETQ. This CDR3 has 16 amino acids. The CDR3 reads CASSLNAGGSYNEQFF. DNA of the CDR3: TGCGCCAGCAGCTTGAACGCAGGGGGCTCCTACAATGAGCAGTTCTTC. Drawing the rest from reference TRBV5-1 and TRBJ2-1, the complete variable domain is KAGVTQTPRYLIKTRGQQVTLSCSPISGHRSVSWYQQTPGQGLQFLFEYFSETQRNKGNFPGRFSGRQFSNSRSEMNVSTLELGDSALYLCASSLNAGGSYNEQFFGPGTRLTVL.

The rearrangement uses TRBV18 and TRBJ2-7; possibly TRBD2 for D (5 bases). Trimming left V 3 bases short and J 2 bases short, with 14 bases between. This CDR3 spans 15 amino acids. Germline V CDR1 and CDR2: KGHSH, LQKENI. In DNA, the CDR3 is TGTGCCAGCTCACCTGAGCTTGGACTCACCTACGAGCAGTACTTC. Encoded protein: CASSPELGLTYEQYF.

This chain uses TRBV19 with TRBJ1-6, with 7 nucleotides matching TRBD1. The CDR3 is made up of 17 amino acids. V lost 6 bases, J lost 0 bases, and 8 bases stayed unmatched. CDR1 LNHDA and CDR2 SQIVND come from the germline V gene (reference sequence). CDR3: CASSLGQARSYNSPLHF. The CDR3 DNA is TGTGCCAGTAGCCTTGGACAGGCGCGCTCCTATAATTCACCCCTCCACTTT.